The entry below describes one TCR beta chain. Its antigen is still unknown. Base quality data are lacking; no much larger clone is found one base away. Library creation used the immunoSEQ multiplex PCR assay. TCRdb's version of the immuneACCESS table is confined to in-frame rearrangements and falls short of the full clone set. An unresolved V gene accounts for under half of the shortfall where checked; the remainder is of unknown origin. The sample profile shows 55,000 to 70,000 clones; around nine tenths of them were found once. Less than 1.5% of the sample lies in the top ten. This record comes from a study of T cell changes during pregnancy in multiple sclerosis (dated by TCRdb to 2018 to 2020). About the investigation overall: The study looked at changes in the T cell repertoire across pregnancy in women with multiple sclerosis.

CDR3 length: 12 amino acids, cysteine to phenylalanine. Here the CDR3 DNA is all that survives: 36 bases in frame from base 1. As encoded in the germline V gene (reference sequence), CDR1 is GTSNPN while CDR2 is SVGIG. Trimming at the junction amounts to 4 bases on V and 7 bases on J, and the germline ends lie 13 bases apart. This sequence originates from a female donor in good health, enrolled as a control in a pregnancy study. Recombination joined TRBV30 with TRBJ1-1, with the D segment identity uncertain. This sample comprised peripheral blood, obtained in the third trimester of pregnancy. The nucleotide sequence is TGTGCCTGGAATCCCGACCGGGGTGAAGCTTTCTTT. Its translation reads: CAWNPDRGEAFF.